The T cell receptor beta chain described here comes from a study of T cell responses to AZD1222 COVID-19 vaccine. Overall study findings and caveats: The CD4 TCRs associated with vaccination extended across spike and predominated at 160-218 and 743-854. Compared with day 0, the breadth and depth of the Spike-specific TCR repertoire rose significantly after two doses of AZD1222. Regions left unmutated in variants are reportedly the target of nearly half of spike-specific TCRs. The donors showed a predominance of white British ancestry and of females, with possible underestimation of clonal diversity.

Points on this clone: Its target is unknown.

TCRdb keeps only in-frame clones here, not all; method: immunoSEQ multiplex PCR. The table shows roughly 150,000 clones, with about 93% occurring only once. Germline loops: CDR1 SGDLS, CDR2 YYNGEE. The CDR3 runs to 14 residues. V shed 4 bases and J shed 5 bases, with 14 bases lying between them. This material consisted of peripheral blood, taken on day 0 of AZD1222 vaccination. The source of this sequence is an adult in good health. The chain links TRBV9 to TRBJ2-3; D is unresolved. CDR3 coding DNA: TGTGCCAGCAGCCCCGGAGTCGGGCAAGATACGCAGTATTTT. The encoded protein is CASSPGVGQDTQYF. The variable domain in full, with the rest retrieved from reference TRBV9 and TRBJ2-3, is DSGVTQTPKHLITATGQRVTLRCSPRSGDLSVYWYQQSLDQGLQFLIQYYNGEERAKGNILERFSAQQFPDLHSELNLSSLELGDSALYFCASSPGVGQDTQYFGPGTRLTVL.